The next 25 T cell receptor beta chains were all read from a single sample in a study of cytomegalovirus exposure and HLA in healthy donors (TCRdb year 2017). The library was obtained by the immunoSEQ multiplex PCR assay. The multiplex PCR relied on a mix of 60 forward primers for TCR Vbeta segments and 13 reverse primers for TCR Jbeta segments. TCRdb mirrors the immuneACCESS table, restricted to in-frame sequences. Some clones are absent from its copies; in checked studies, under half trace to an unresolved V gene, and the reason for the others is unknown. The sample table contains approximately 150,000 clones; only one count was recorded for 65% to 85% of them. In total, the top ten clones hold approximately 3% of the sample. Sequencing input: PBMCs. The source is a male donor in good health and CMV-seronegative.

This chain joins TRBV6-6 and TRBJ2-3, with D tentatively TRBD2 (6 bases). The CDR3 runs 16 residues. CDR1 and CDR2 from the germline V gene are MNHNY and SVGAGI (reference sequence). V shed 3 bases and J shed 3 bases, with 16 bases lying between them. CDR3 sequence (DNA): TGTGCCAGCAGTTATAGTAGAGGAGGGAGAACAGATACGCAGTATTTT. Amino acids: CASSYSRGGRTDTQYF.

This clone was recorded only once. The CDR3 reads CASSFRGSGTNEKLFF. In nucleotides, the CDR3 is TGTGCCAGCAGCTTCCGGGGATCGGGAACTAATGAAAAACTGTTTTTT. The rearrangement uses TRBV5-6 and TRBJ1-4; D is undetermined. The CDR3 totals 16 residues. Germline V gives CDR1 SGHDT, CDR2 YYEEEE. V was cut by 2 bases and J by 1 base, with 12 bases left in between.

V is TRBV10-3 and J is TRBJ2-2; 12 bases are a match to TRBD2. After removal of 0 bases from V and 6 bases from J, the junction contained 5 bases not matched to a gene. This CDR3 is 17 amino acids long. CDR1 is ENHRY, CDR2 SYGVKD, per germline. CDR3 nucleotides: TGTGCCATCAGTGAGTCCCGACTAGCGGGAGTTGCCGGGGAGCTGTTTTTT. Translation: CAISESRLAGVAGELFF.

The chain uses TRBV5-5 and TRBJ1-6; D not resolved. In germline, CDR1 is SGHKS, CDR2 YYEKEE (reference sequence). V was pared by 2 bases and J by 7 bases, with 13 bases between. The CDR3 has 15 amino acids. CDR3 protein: CASSLTTAMNSPLHF. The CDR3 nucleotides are TGTGCCAGCAGCTTAACGACTGCAATGAATTCACCCCTCCACTTT.

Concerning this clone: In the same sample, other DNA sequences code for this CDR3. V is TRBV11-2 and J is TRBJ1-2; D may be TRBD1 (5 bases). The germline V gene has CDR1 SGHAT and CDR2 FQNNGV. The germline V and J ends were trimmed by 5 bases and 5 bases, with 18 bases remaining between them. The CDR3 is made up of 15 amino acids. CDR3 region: CASSQGAVLGYGYTF. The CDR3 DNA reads TGTGCCAGCAGCCAAGGGGCCGTTCTAGGGTATGGCTACACCTTC.

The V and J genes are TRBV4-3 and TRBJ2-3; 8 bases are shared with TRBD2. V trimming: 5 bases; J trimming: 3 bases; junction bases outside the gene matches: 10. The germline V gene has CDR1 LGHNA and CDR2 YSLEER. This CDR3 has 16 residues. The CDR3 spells CASSDGRREGTDTQYF. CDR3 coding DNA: TGCGCCAGCAGCGACGGACGACGGGAGGGGACAGATACGCAGTATTTT.

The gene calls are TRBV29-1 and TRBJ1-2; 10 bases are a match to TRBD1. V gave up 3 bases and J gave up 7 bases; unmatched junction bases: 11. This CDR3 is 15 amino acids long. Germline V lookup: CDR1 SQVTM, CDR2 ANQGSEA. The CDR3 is CSVEDRGSAFGGYTF. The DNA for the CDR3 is TGCAGCGTTGAGGACAGGGGGTCCGCGTTCGGTGGCTACACCTTC.

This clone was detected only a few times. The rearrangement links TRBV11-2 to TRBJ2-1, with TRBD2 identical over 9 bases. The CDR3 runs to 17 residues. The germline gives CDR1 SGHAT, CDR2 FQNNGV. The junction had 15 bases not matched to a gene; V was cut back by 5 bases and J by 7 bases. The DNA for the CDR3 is TGTGCCAGCAGCCAGGTTATGTCGCGGGAGGGCGTAAATGAGCAGTTCTTC. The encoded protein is CASSQVMSREGVNEQFF.

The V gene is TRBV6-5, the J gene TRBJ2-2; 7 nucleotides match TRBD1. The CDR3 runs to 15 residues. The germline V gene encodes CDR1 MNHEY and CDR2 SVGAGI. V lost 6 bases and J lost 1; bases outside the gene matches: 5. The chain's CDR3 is CASRAWTGNTGELFF. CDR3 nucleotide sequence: TGTGCCAGCAGGGCGTGGACAGGGAACACCGGGGAGCTGTTTTTT.

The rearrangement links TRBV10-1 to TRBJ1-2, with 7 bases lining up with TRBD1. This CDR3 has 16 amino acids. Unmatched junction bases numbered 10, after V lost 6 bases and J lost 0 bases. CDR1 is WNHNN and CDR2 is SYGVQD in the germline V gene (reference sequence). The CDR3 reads CASRNRGGKTNYGYTF. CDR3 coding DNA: TGCGCCAGCAGGAACAGGGGAGGAAAAACTAACTATGGCTACACCTTC.

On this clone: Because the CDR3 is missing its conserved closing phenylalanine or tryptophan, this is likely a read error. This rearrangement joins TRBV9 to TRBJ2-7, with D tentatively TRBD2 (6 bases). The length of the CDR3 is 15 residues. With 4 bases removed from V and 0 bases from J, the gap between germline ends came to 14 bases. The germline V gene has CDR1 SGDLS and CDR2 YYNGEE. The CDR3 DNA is TGTGCCAGCAGCCTCTCGGGACTCTCCTCCTACGAGCAGTACTCC. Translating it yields CASSLSGLSSYEQYS.

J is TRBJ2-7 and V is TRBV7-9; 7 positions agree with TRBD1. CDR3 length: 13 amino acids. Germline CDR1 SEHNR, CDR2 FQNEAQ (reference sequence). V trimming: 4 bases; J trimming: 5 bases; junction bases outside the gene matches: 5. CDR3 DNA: TGTGCCAGCAGCTCCTCGACAGGGAACGAGCAGTACTTC. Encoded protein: CASSSSTGNEQYF.

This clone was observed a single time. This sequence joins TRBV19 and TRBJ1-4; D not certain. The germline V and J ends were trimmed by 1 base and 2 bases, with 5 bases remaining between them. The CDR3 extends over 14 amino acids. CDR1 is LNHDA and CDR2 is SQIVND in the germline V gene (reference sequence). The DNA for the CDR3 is TGTGCCAGTAGTATAGGGGCCACTAATGAAAAACTGTTTTTT. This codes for CASSIGATNEKLFF.

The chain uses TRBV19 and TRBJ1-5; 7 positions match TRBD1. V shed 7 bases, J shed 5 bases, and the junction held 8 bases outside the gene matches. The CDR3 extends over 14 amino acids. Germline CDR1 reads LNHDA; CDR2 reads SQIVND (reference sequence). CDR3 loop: CASTGRDSYQPQHF. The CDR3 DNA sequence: TGTGCCAGTACCGGAAGGGACAGCTATCAGCCCCAGCATTTT.

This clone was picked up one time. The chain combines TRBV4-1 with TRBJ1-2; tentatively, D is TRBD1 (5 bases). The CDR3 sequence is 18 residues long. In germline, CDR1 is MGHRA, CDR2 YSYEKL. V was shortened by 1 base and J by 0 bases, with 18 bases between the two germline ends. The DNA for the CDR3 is TGCGCCAGCAGCCAAGTGGGCCCCAGGGTCTTCGCTAACTATGGCTACACCTTC. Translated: CASSQVGPRVFANYGYTF.

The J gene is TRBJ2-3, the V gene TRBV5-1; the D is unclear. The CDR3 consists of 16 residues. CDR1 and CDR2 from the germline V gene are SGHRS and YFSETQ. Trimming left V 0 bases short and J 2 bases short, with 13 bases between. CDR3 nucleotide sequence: TGCGCCAGCAGCTTGGTCGCCGGAGTAATCACAGATACGCAGTATTTT. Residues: CASSLVAGVITDTQYF.

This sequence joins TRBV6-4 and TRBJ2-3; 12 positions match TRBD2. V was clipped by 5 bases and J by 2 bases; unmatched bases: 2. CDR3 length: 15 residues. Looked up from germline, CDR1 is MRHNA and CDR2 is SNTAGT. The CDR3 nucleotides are TGTGCCAGCAGTTGGACTAGCGGGAACACAGATACGCAGTATTTT. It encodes CASSWTSGNTDTQYF.

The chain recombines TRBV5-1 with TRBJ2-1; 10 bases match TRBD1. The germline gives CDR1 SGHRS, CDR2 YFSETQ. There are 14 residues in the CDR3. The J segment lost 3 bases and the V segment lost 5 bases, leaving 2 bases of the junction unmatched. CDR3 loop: CASRTGGGYNEQFF. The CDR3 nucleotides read TGCGCCAGCAGGACAGGGGGCGGCTACAATGAGCAGTTCTTC.

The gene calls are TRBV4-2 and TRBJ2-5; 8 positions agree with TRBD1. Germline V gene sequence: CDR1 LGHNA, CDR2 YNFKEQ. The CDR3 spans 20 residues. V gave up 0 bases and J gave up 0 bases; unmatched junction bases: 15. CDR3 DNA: TGTGCCAGCAGCCAAGATCAGGGGGCCATGCCGGGGGCCGACCAAGAGACCCAGTACTTC. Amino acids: CASSQDQGAMPGADQETQYF.

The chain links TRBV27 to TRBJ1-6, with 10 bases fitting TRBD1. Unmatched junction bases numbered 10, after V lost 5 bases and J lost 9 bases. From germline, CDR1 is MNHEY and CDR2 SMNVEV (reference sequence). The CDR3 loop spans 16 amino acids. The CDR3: CASSLEGDRGSSPLHF. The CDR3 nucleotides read TGTGCCAGCAGTCTTGAAGGGGACAGGGGTAGTTCACCCCTCCACTTT.

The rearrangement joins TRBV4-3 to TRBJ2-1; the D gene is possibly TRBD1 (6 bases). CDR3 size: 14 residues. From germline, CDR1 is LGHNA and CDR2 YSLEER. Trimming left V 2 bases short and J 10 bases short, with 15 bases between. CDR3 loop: CASSQLQGNEEQFF. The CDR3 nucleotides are TGCGCCAGCAGCCAACTTCAGGGGAACGAGGAGCAGTTCTTC.

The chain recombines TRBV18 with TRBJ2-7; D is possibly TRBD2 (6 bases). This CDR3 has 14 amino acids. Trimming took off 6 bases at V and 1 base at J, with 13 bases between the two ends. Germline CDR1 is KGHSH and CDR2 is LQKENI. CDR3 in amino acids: CASSRGLLSYEQYF. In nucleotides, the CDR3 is TGTGCCAGCTCCCGAGGACTATTATCCTACGAGCAGTACTTC.

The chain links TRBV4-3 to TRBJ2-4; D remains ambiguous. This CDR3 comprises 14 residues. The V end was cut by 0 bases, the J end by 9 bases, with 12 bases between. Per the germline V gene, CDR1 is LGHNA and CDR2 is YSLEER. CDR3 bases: TGCGCCAGCAGCCAAGATATCCTAGTACGCATTCAGTACTTC. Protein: CASSQDILVRIQYF.

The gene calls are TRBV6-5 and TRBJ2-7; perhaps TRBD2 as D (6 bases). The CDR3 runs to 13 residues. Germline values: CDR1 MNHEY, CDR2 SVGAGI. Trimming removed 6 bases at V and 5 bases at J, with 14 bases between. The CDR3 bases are TGTGCCAGCAGACTGGCGGAGGGTGACGAGCAGTACTTC. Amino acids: CASRLAEGDEQYF.

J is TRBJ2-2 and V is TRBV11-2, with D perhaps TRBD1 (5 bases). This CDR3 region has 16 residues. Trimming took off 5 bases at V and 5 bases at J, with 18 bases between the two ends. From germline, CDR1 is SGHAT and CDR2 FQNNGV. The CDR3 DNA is TGTGCCAGCAGCCCTTCCGGACATCGGGCTACCGGGGAGCTGTTTTTT. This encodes CASSPSGHRATGELFF.